This T cell receptor (beta chain) was retrieved from a study of beta chain features in type 1 diabetes. Turning to the study itself: Examined across all samples were around 110 million sorted cells. Study-wide findings and caveats: Shorter templates might be favored by PCR, and equally so in patients and in controls. Among patients with Type 1 diabetes, TCRB CDR3s were moderately but significantly shorter in every one of the four CD4+ subsets.

Germline V gene lookup returns CDR1 SGHTA and CDR2 FQGNSA. V dropped 7 bases and J dropped 2; count of bases not matched to a gene: 6. CDR3 size: 14 residues. Reverse transcription of all isolated RNA meant that expressed TCRB transcripts were sequenced. Using immunoSEQ multiplex PCR, the repertoire was profiled, and TCRdb retains in-frame clones only, with some absent. This table holds about 620,000 clones, about 16% found once. Notes on this clone: What it binds is not known.

The TCR originated in a man aged 18 to 30 in good health. The sample was naive CD4+ T cells from blood. The V call is TRBV7-2, the J call TRBJ2-7, with 9 bases fitting TRBD1. CDR3 DNA: TGTGCCAGCACCTCCGGGACAGGGACCTACGAGCAGTACTTC. It yields the protein CASTSGTGTYEQYF.